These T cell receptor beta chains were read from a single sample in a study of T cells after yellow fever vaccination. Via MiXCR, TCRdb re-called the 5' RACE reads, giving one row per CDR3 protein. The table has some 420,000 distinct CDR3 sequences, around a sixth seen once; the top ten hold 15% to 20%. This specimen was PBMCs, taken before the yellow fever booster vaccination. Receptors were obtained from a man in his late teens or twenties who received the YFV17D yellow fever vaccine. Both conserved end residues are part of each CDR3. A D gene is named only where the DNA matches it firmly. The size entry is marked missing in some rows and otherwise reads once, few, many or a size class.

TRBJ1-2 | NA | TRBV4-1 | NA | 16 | CASSQGWGGADDGYTF | TGCGCCAGCAGCCAAGGGTGGGGAGGGGCCGACGACGGCTACACCTTC
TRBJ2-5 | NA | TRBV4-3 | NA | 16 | CASSQEGGPGVETQYF | TGCGCCAGCAGCCAGGAAGGGGGGCCGGGGGTAGAGACCCAGTACTTC
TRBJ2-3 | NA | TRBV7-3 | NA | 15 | CASSPQASLGDTQYF | TGTGCCAGCAGCCCGCAAGCCTCCTTAGGAGATACGCAGTATTTT
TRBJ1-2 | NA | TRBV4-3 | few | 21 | CASSQEEVLRGQAVVNYGYTF | TGTGCCAGCAGCCAAGAAGAGGTTTTGAGAGGTCAGGCCGTCGTCAACTATGGCTACACCTTC
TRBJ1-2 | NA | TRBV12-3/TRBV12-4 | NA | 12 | CASSFRVGGYTF | TGTGCCAGCAGTTTCAGGGTGGGTGGCTACACCTTC
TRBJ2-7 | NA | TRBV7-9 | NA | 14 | CASGPRDSSYEQYF | TGTGCCAGCGGGCCGCGCGATTCCTCCTACGAGCAGTACTTC
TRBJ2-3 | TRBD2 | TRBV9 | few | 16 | CASSSRSGDSTDTQYF | TGTGCCAGCAGCTCCAGAAGCGGGGATAGCACAGATACGCAGTATTTT
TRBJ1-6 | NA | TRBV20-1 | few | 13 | CSARAGDNSPLHF | TGCAGTGCAAGAGCGGGGGATAATTCACCCCTCCACTTT
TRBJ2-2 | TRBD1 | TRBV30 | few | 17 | CAWTSLGQGIPTGELFF | TGTGCCTGGACCTCCTTAGGACAGGGTATTCCTACCGGGGAGCTGTTTTTT
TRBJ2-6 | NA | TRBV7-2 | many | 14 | CASSELSGANVLTF | TGTGCCAGCAGCGAACTATCTGGGGCCAACGTCCTGACTTTC
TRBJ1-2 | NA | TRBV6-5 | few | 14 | CASSPTEYNYGYTF | TGTGCCAGCAGCCCGACAGAGTATAACTATGGCTACACCTTC
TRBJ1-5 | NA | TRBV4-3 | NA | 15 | CASSQDRGQDRPQHF | TGCGCCAGCAGCCAAGATCGAGGCCAGGACCGGCCCCAGCATTTT
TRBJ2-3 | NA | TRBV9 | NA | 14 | CASSAWGTGDTQYF | TGTGCCAGCAGCGCCTGGGGAACTGGGGATACGCAGTATTTT
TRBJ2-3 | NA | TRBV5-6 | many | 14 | CASSFYSSTDTQYF | TGTGCCAGCAGCTTCTACTCTAGCACAGATACGCAGTATTTT
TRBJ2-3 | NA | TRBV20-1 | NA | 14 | CSAGGGRTTDTQYF | TGCAGTGCGGGAGGGGGGCGCACAACAGATACGCAGTATTTT
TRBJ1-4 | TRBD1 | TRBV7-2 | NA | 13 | CASSPGTAQKLFF | TGTGCCAGCAGCCCGGGGACAGCCCAAAAACTGTTTTTT
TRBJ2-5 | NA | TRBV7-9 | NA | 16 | CASSLEGLPVVETQYF | TGTGCCAGCAGCTTAGAAGGACTTCCCGTGGTAGAGACCCAGTACTTC
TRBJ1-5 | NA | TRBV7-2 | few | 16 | CASSLVGGPALGPQHF | TGTGCCAGCAGCTTAGTCGGGGGCCCCGCTTTAGGGCCCCAGCATTTT
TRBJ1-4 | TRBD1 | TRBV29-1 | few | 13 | CSVHRGLGEKLFF | TGCAGCGTTCACAGGGGCCTGGGTGAAAAACTGTTTTTT
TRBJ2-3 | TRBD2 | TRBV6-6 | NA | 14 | CASVSSGGGDTQYF | TGTGCCAGCGTGTCTAGCGGGGGAGGTGATACGCAGTATTTT
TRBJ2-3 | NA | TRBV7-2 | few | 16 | CASSSQAGARTDTQYF | TGTGCCAGCAGCTCACAGGCGGGGGCCCGCACAGATACGCAGTATTTT
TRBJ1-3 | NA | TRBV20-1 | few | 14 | CSALRQSSGNTIYF | TGCAGTGCGTTGCGACAGAGCTCTGGAAACACCATATATTTT
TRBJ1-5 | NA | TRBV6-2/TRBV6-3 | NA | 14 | CASSRGQLNQPQHF | TGTGCCAGCAGCCGTGGACAGCTCAATCAGCCCCAGCATTTT
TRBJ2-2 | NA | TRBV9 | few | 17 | CASSVLGAGRYTGELFF | TGTGCCAGCAGCGTATTGGGGGCTGGTCGGTACACCGGGGAGCTGTTTTTT
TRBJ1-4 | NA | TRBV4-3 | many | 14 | CASSRARGGEKLFF | TGCGCCAGCAGCCGAGCACGTGGGGGGGAAAAACTGTTTTTT
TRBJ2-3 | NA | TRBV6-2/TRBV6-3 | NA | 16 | CASSSGHWLDTDTQYF | TGTGCCAGCAGTTCTGGCCATTGGCTGGACACAGATACGCAGTATTTT
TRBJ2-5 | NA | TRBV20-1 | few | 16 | CSARDLMRGAQETQYF | TGCAGTGCTAGAGATCTCATGCGTGGGGCGCAAGAGACCCAGTACTTC
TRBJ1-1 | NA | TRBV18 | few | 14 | CASSPTGPRSEAFF | TGTGCCAGCTCACCGACGGGGCCGAGGTCTGAAGCTTTCTTT
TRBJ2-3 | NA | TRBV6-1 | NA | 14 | CASRGLAGTDTQYF | TGTGCCAGTCGGGGACTTGCGGGCACAGATACGCAGTATTTT
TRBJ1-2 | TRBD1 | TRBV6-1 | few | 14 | CASSCLGTGCFPTF | TGTGCCAGCAGTTGTCTCGGGACAGGGTGTTTTCCCACCTTC
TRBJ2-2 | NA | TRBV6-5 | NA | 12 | CASRPVRGELFF | TGTGCCAGCAGACCCGTTCGCGGGGAGCTGTTTTTT